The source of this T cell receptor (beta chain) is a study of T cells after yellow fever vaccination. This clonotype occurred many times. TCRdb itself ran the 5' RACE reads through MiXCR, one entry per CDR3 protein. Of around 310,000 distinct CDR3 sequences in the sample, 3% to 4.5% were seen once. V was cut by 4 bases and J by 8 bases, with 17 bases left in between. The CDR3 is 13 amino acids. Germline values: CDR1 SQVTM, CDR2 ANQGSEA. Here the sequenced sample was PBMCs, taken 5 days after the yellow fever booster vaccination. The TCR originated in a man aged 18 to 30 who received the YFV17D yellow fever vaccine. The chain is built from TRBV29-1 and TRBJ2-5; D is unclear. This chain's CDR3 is CSVATADAGTQYF. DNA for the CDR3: TGCAGCGTTGCCACAGCAGACGCTGGAACCCAGTACTTC. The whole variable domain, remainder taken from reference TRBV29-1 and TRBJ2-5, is SAVISQKPSRDICQRGTSLTIQCQVDSQVTMMFWYRQQPGQSLTLIATANQGSEATYESGFVIDKFPISRPNLTFSTLTVSNMSPEDSSIYLCSVATADAGTQYFGPGTRLLVL.